The TCR beta chain under discussion was sequenced for a study of radiotherapy plus CTLA-4 blockade in lung cancer. Study-level points and caveats: After treatment with radiotherapy plus ipilimumab, TCR clones that came from the tumor expanded in blood. Early blood T cell clone dynamics reportedly forecast response best, with interferon-beta.

Points on this clone: The antigen remains undetermined.

The V gene's germline CDR1 is SGHNT and CDR2 YENEEA. With V trimmed by 5 bases and J by 6 bases, 4 bases remained unmatched. CDR3 size: 14 residues. Some clones are missing from TCRdb's copy, which holds only in-frame ones; the method was immunoSEQ multiplex PCR. The table includes around 85,000 clones, approximately 83% detected once. Material: peripheral blood, obtained from a patient treated with radiotherapy plus ipilimumab. This chain joins TRBV11-3 and TRBJ2-1; 10 nucleotides line up with TRBD2. This sequence originates from a human donor with non-small cell lung cancer who had a partial response to radiotherapy plus ipilimumab. DNA of the CDR3: TGTGCCAGCAGCGTAGCGGGGGGAGGCAATGAGCAGTTCTTC. Protein: CASSVAGGGNEQFF. The entire variable domain, with the rest obtained from reference TRBV11-3 and TRBJ2-1, is as follows: EAGVVQSPRYKIIEKKQPVAFWCNPISGHNTLYWYLQNLGQGPELLIRYENEEAVDDSQLPKDRFSAERLKGVDSTLKIQPAELGDSAVYLCASSVAGGGNEQFFGPGTRLTVL.